This TCR beta chain was sequenced during a study of regulatory T cells in long-lasting Graves disease. General study findings and limits: It is possible that accuracy was reduced by the small size of the sample.

CDR1 is MNHNS and CDR2 is SASEGT in the germline V gene. The CDR3 is 16 residues long. Trimming left V 5 bases short and J 2 bases short, with 18 bases between. This clonotype was picked up a small number of times. Its antigen remains unknown. Building the TCR beta libraries relied on iRepertoire HTBI primers, and CDR3 regions underwent Arm-PCR. Using its own MiXCR run on the multiplex PCR reads, TCRdb lists one record per CDR3 protein. The sample includes around 250,000 distinct CDR3 sequences, under 20% of them seen just once. Time point here: newly diagnosed GD, antithyroid drugs for less than 3 months. PBMCs were the source of the RNA used for TCR sequencing. This sample also belongs to another study, concerning T cells in Graves' hyperthyroidism and ophthalmopathy.

This rearrangement joins TRBV6-1 to TRBJ2-5; the D gene could be TRBD1 or TRBD2 (7 bases each). This TCR was sampled from a woman in her 30s with Graves disease. Material: peripheral blood mononuclear cells (PBMCs), obtained at new diagnosis, from a patient treated with antithyroid drugs. This chain's CDR3 is CASSRGLGGLQETQYF. The CDR3, as DNA: TGTGCCAGCAGTAGAGGACTAGGGGGCCTTCAAGAGACCCAGTACTTC.